These 31 T cell receptor beta chains came from one sample sequenced in a study of blood T cells in healthy people across ages (dated by TCRdb to about 2015). Libraries were constructed by 5' RACE. Sequenced using an Illumina HiSeq 2500. A second PCR of roughly 6 to 11 cycles was run with a J-beta primer mix and a sample-barcoded 5' primer. TCRdb reprocessing: public reads trimmed at Q25 with fastp, clones called with MiXCR, in-frame beta chains kept. Here each entry gathers all rows of one CDR3 protein and keeps the most common genes and DNA. Here the sample has 590,000 or so distinct CDR3 sequences; approximately 30% occur a single time. The top ten constitute 15% to 17% of the sample. The sequencing sample was made of blood. The receptors shown here come from a woman over 75 in good health.

The sample holds many counts of this clonotype. The chain recombines TRBV7-8 with TRBJ2-1; a possible D gene is TRBD2 (6 bases). The CDR3 is 16 residues long. Trimming removed 0 bases at V and 4 bases at J, with 13 bases between. The germline gives CDR1 SGHVS, CDR2 FQNEAQ. The CDR3: CASSLAGGAMYNEQFF. The CDR3 DNA sequence: TGTGCCAGCAGCTTAGCAGGCGGGGCCATGTACAATGAGCAGTTCTTC.

This clonotype was picked up many times. The CDR3 DNA reads as TGTGCCAGCAGCCTCAGGGGGGGAACCACAGATACGCAGTATTTT. Residues: CASSLRGGTTDTQYF. The chain carries TRBV7-6 and TRBJ2-3, with D possibly being TRBD1 or TRBD2 (7 bases each). Germline values: CDR1 SGHVS, CDR2 FNYEAQ. V lost 5 bases and J 2 bases, leaving 14 bases between the germline ends. The CDR3 extends over 15 amino acids. Complete variable domain (other parts from reference TRBV7-6 and TRBJ2-3): GAGVSQSPRYKVTKRGQDVALRCDPISGHVSLYWYRQALGQGPEFLTYFNYEAQQDKSGLPNDRFSAERPEGSISTLTIQRTEQRDSAMYRCASSLRGGTTDTQYFGPGTRLTVL.

With regard to this clonotype: With a much larger clone just one base away, this may be a read error. CDR3 loop: CASSLRENQPQHF. The CDR3, as DNA: TGTGCCAGCAGCTTAAGGGAGAATCAGCCCCAGCATTTT. The chain is built from TRBV11-1 and TRBJ1-5; D not resolved. Germline V gene data show CDR1 as SGHAT and CDR2 as FQDESV (reference sequence). This CDR3 spans 13 amino acids. Trimming shortened V by 2 bases and J by 4 bases, and 6 bases separated the two germline ends.

V usage is TRBV6-5 and J usage is TRBJ1-6, with 8 bases that match TRBD1. The germline gives CDR1 MNHEY, CDR2 SVGAGI. The CDR3 is made up of 14 amino acids. Unmatched junction bases numbered 2, after V lost 5 bases and J lost 5 bases. The CDR3 loop is CASSQGQDNSPLHF. The CDR3 nucleotides read TGTGCCAGCAGTCAGGGACAGGATAATTCACCCCTCCACTTT.

V is TRBV12-3 or TRBV12-4 and J is TRBJ2-2; TRBD1 is a possible D gene (6 bases). CDR3 length equals 12 residues. V shed 2 bases and J shed 9 bases, with 7 bases lying between them. This CDR3 is CASSLWDRELFF. Written as DNA, the CDR3 is TGTGCCAGCAGTTTATGGGACAGGGAGCTGTTTTTT.

Comment on this clonotype: A single base separates this from a much larger clone, so it may be a read error. The chain is built from TRBV5-6 and TRBJ2-7; 11 bases align to TRBD1. V was pared by 3 bases and J by 5 bases, with 10 bases of the junction left unmatched. The CDR3 spans 16 residues. Germline CDR1 is SGHDT and CDR2 is YYEEEE. The CDR3 sequence: CASSWITGTGGDEQYF. CDR3 DNA sequence: TGTGCCAGCAGCTGGATAACCGGGACAGGGGGGGACGAGCAGTACTTC. The full variable domain, its missing parts supplied by reference TRBV5-6 and TRBJ2-7, is DAGVTQSPTHLIKTRGQQVTLRCSPKSGHDTVSWYQQALGQGPQFIFQYYEEEERQRGNFPDRFSGHQFPNYSSELNVNALLLGDSALYLCASSWITGTGGDEQYFGPGTRLTVT.

The chain combines TRBV7-9 with TRBJ2-6, with 7 bases fitting TRBD2. V gave up 3 bases and J gave up 0 bases; unmatched junction bases: 8. CDR3 length equals 18 residues. Germline V gene lookup returns CDR1 SEHNR and CDR2 FQNEAQ (reference sequence). This CDR3 is CASSLDVGGSSGANVLTF. CDR3 DNA: TGTGCCAGCAGCTTGGATGTGGGGGGGAGCTCTGGGGCCAACGTCCTGACTTTC.

This clonotype was seen ten or more times. The chain is built from TRBV6-1 and TRBJ2-7; possible D gene TRBD2, 5 bases. Germline V gives CDR1 MNHNS, CDR2 SASEGT. This CDR3 region has 12 residues. V lost 8 bases, J lost 3 bases, and 11 bases lay in between. The CDR3 sequence is CASAVRGYEQYF. CDR3 in DNA: TGTGCCAGCGCAGTCCGGGGCTACGAGCAGTACTTC.

This clonotype has ten or more counts. V gene TRBV20-1 combines with J gene TRBJ2-7; 7 positions agree with TRBD1. V was pared by 0 bases and J by 10 bases, with 9 bases of the junction left unmatched. Germline V gene sequence: CDR1 DFQATT, CDR2 SNEGSKA (reference sequence). The CDR3 loop spans 13 amino acids. The CDR3 is CSARDPRGFGQYF. The CDR3, as DNA: TGCAGTGCTAGAGATCCCAGGGGGTTCGGACAGTACTTC.

The V call is TRBV12-3 or TRBV12-4, the J call TRBJ2-2, with D perhaps matching TRBD1 (6 bases). The CDR3 loop spans 13 amino acids. Deletions cut 6 bases from V and 4 bases from J, with 9 bases between. CDR3 amino acids: CASRTGPTGELFF. The CDR3 nucleotides read TGTGCCAGCAGGACAGGCCCCACCGGGGAGCTGTTTTTT.

This rearrangement joins TRBV20-1 to TRBJ2-4, with 7 bases fitting TRBD2. This CDR3 region has 13 residues. The V segment lost 5 bases and the J segment 13 bases; nucleotides outside the gene matches: 14. Germline CDR1 reads DFQATT; CDR2 reads SNEGSKA (reference sequence). The CDR3 here is CSAPGLPSEEQYF. CDR3 in DNA: TGCAGTGCTCCGGGACTACCCTCGGAAGAGCAGTACTTC.

The genes are TRBV7-2 and TRBJ2-5; D is unclear. The length of the CDR3 is 12 residues. Trimming took 5 bases from V and 7 from J, leaving 11 bases between them. CDR1 and CDR2 from the germline V gene are SGHTA and FQGNSA. This CDR3 is CASSTGFGTQYF. The CDR3 DNA follows: TGTGCCAGCAGCACCGGGTTTGGGACCCAGTACTTC.

Only a few counts were recorded for this clonotype. The chain has TRBV3-1 and TRBJ2-2, with D possibly being TRBD1 (7 bases). V dropped 4 bases and J dropped 8 bases, with 17 bases sitting between them. Germline lookup yields CDR1 LGHDT and CDR2 YNNKEL (reference sequence). The CDR3 runs to 15 residues. The CDR3 protein is CASSLQLRGAGELFF. In nucleotides, the CDR3 is TGTGCCAGCAGCCTCCAACTCAGGGGGGCGGGGGAGCTGTTTTTT.

In its sample, this clonotype was seen many times. The chain recombines TRBV28 with TRBJ2-5; D unresolved. CDR3 length: 15 amino acids. Germline CDR1 MDHEN, CDR2 SYDVKM. The V end was cut by 6 bases, the J end by 4 bases, with 18 bases between. CDR3 region: CASSLARRERETQYF. CDR3 nucleotides: TGTGCCAGCAGCCTGGCACGGCGAGAGAGAGAGACCCAGTACTTC.

In regard to this clonotype: This may be a read error: a much more frequent sequence differs by one nucleotide. The DNA for the CDR3 is TGTGCCAACAGCCAGGACTTAAGTTTCGAGGGGACCCAGTACTTC. This translates into CANSQDLSFEGTQYF. The genes are TRBV5-5 and TRBJ2-5; D may be TRBD2 (5 bases). Germline V gives CDR1 SGHKS, CDR2 YYEKEE (reference sequence). The CDR3 loop spans 15 amino acids.

A word on this clonotype: At one end the junction does not follow the germline gene, possibly because of a read error. The V and J genes are TRBV6-2 or TRBV6-3 and TRBJ2-1; unclear D gene. The CDR3 is made up of 15 amino acids. Germline values: CDR1 MNHEY, CDR2 SVGEGT. The chain's CDR3 is CVSSYPATYYNEQFF. Here the CDR3 DNA reads TGTGTCAGCAGTTACCCAGCGACGTATTACAATGAGCAGTTCTTC.

CDR3 DNA sequence: TGTGCCTGCACGGGACAGCTTAATTCACCCCTCCACTTT. Its translation is CACTGQLNSPLHF. The chain couples TRBV30 to TRBJ1-6; 7 bases align to TRBD1. The V and J ends lost 6 bases and 6 bases, in that order; junction bases with no gene match: 5. CDR1 and CDR2 (germline): GTSNPN, SVGIG (reference sequence). The CDR3 totals 13 residues.

This rearrangement joins TRBV7-2 to TRBJ2-3, with 7 bases identical to TRBD1. In germline, CDR1 is SGHTA, CDR2 FQGNSA. This CDR3 comprises 15 residues. V shed 5 bases and J 1 base; nucleotides not matched to a gene: 6. As DNA, the CDR3 is TGTGCCAGCAGCAAAGGGACAGATCGCACAGATACGCAGTATTTT. Its translation: CASSKGTDRTDTQYF.

The sample holds many counts of this clonotype. V gene TRBV5-1 combines with J gene TRBJ1-1; D possibly corresponds to TRBD1 (5 bases). Looked up from germline, CDR1 is SGHRS and CDR2 is YFSETQ. Trimming removed 4 bases from V and 2 bases from J, with 12 bases in between. The CDR3 runs to 14 residues. CDR3 DNA: TGCGCCAGCAGCCCCACGGGACCTAACACTGAAGCTTTCTTT. This gives the protein CASSPTGPNTEAFF.

This clonotype was found many times. The gene calls are TRBV7-2 and TRBJ2-1, with D hard to call. Germline values: CDR1 SGHTA, CDR2 FQGNSA. V lost 6 bases and J 1 base, leaving 13 bases between the germline ends. The CDR3 covers 15 residues. CDR3 in amino acids: CASRALTLSYNEQFF. The CDR3 coding sequence is TGTGCCAGCAGAGCTTTAACCTTATCCTACAATGAGCAGTTCTTC.

The gene calls are TRBV9 and TRBJ2-2, with D unclear. V was clipped by 4 bases and J by 4 bases, with 20 bases between them. This CDR3 is built from 17 residues. Germline CDR1 is SGDLS and CDR2 is YYNGEE. The CDR3 sequence: CASSLRGDSTGTGELFF. CDR3 in DNA: TGTGCCAGCAGCCTTCGTGGGGATAGCACGGGCACCGGGGAGCTGTTTTTT.

This clonotype has only a few counts. This rearrangement joins TRBV6-2 or TRBV6-3 to TRBJ2-2; 9 nucleotides agree with TRBD1. V shed 11 bases, J shed 4 bases, and the junction held 8 bases outside the gene matches. Germline assignment: CDR1 MNHEY and CDR2 SVGEGT. The CDR3 extends over 14 amino acids. The CDR3 here is CASGTGMRTGELFF. The DNA for the CDR3 is TGTGCCTCTGGGACAGGGATGCGCACCGGGGAGCTGTTTTTT.

The chain has TRBV30 and TRBJ1-2; D is uncertain. The germline gives CDR1 GTSNPN, CDR2 SVGIG (reference sequence). CDR3 length: 14 residues. Trimming shortened V by 1 base and J by 4 bases, and 13 bases separated the two germline ends. In DNA, the CDR3 is TGTGCCTGGAGTGGAATAGGACTATTCTATGGCTACACCTTC. It translates to CAWSGIGLFYGYTF. Based on the CDR3 plus reference TRBV30 and TRBJ1-2, the full variable domain is SQTIHQWPATLVQPVGSPLSLECTVEGTSNPNLYWYRQAAGRGLQLLFYSVGIGQISSEVPQNLSASRPQDRQFILSSKKLLLSDSGFYLCAWSGIGLFYGYTFGSGTRLTVV.

In its sample, this clonotype was seen many times. The chain is built from TRBV6-5 and TRBJ2-5; D is undetermined. This CDR3 region has 12 residues. In germline, CDR1 is MNHEY, CDR2 SVGAGI. V dropped 5 bases and J dropped 7 bases, with 11 bases sitting between them. CDR3 sequence reads: CASSTLFGTQYF. The CDR3 DNA follows: TGTGCCAGCAGTACACTTTTTGGGACCCAGTACTTC.

There are many counts of this clonotype. The chain has TRBV20-1 and TRBJ2-7; D is uncertain. This CDR3 has 13 amino acids. V was cut by 3 bases and J by 6 bases, with 15 bases left in between. Germline V lookup: CDR1 DFQATT, CDR2 SNEGSKA (reference sequence). CDR3 sequence: CSASYRIIGEQYF. The CDR3 nucleotides read TGCAGTGCTAGTTATCGGATAATTGGCGAGCAGTACTTC.

This clonotype was observed once. This chain connects TRBV20-1 to TRBJ1-2; D is possibly TRBD1 (5 bases). Trimming took off 8 bases at V and 4 bases at J, with 11 bases between the two ends. Germline V lookup: CDR1 DFQATT, CDR2 SNEGSKA (reference sequence). CDR3 size: 11 residues. Here the CDR3 DNA reads TGCAGTCATGACAGAATCTATGGCTACACCTTC. It specifies CSHDRIYGYTF.

This clonotype was found many times. The gene calls are TRBV6-5 and TRBJ2-4, with D perhaps matching TRBD2 (7 bases). The length of the CDR3 is 17 residues. V lost 0 bases and J 8 bases, leaving 20 bases between the germline ends. CDR1 is MNHEY and CDR2 is SVGAGI in the germline V gene. In DNA, the CDR3 is TGTGCCAGCAGTTACTCAGGGGGGGGAATGGTAGGGGACATTCAGTACTTC. Its translation is CASSYSGGGMVGDIQYF.

This clonotype was seen once. V gene TRBV5-6 combines with J gene TRBJ2-3, with TRBD1 matching over 9 bases. There are 16 residues in the CDR3. The V segment lost 4 bases and the J segment 14 bases; nucleotides outside the gene matches: 20. In germline, CDR1 is SGHDT, CDR2 YYEEEE. CDR3 sequence (DNA): TGTGCCAGCAGCACCCAACAGGGGGCAAGCACAGATACGTCGTATTTT. Amino acid sequence: CASSTQQGASTDTSYF.

As regards this clonotype: A much larger clone is a single base away; this may be a read error. The chain carries TRBV12-3 or TRBV12-4 and TRBJ2-7, with D perhaps TRBD1 or TRBD2 (5 bases each). The length of the CDR3 is 14 residues. V lost 6 bases, J lost 7 bases, and 19 bases lay in between. The CDR3 DNA reads TGTGCCAGCAGCTCCGGGACCAGAGGGAATGAGCAGTACTTC. It specifies CASSSGTRGNEQYF.

This clonotype was counted at least ten times. The chain uses TRBV4-3 and TRBJ1-2; D may be TRBD1 (6 bases). Germline CDR1 is LGHNA and CDR2 is YSLEER. The CDR3 runs to 14 residues. The V gene lost 0 bases and the J gene lost 8 bases, with 13 bases spanning the gap. This chain's CDR3 is CASSQELTGRGYTF. The CDR3 nucleotides are TGCGCCAGCAGCCAAGAGTTGACAGGCAGAGGCTACACCTTC.

This chain joins TRBV5-4 and TRBJ2-1; D remains ambiguous. Germline CDR1 is SGHNT and CDR2 is YYREEE (reference sequence). Trimming removed 3 bases at V and 2 bases at J, with 12 bases between. CDR3 length equals 15 residues. The CDR3 DNA sequence: TGTGCCAGCAGCTCCGGTCAGAGAACCTACAATGAGCAGTTCTTC. It specifies CASSSGQRTYNEQFF.